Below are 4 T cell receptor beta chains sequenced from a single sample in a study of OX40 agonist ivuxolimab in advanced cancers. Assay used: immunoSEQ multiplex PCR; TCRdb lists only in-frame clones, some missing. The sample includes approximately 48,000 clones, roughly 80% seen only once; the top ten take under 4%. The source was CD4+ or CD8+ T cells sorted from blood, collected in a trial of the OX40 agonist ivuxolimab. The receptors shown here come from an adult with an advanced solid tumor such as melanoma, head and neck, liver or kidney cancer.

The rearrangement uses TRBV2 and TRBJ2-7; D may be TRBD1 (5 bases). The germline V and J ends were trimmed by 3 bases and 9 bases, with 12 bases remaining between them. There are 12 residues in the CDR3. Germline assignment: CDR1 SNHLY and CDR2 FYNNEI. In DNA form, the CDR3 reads TGTGCCAGCAGTGACAGGGAAAAATTGCAGTACTTC. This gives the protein CASSDREKLQYF. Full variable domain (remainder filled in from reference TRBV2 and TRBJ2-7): EPEVTQTPSHQVTQMGQEVILRCVPISNHLYFYWYRQILGQKVEFLVSFYNNEISEKSEIFDDQFSVERPDGSNFTLKIRSTKLEDSAMYFCASSDREKLQYFGPGTRLTVT.

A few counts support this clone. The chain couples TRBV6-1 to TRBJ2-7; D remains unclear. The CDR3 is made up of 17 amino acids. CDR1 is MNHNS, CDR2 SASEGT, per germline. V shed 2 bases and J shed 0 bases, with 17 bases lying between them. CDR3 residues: CASSESSFGYSSYEQYF. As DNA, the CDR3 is TGTGCCAGCAGTGAATCTTCTTTCGGGTACAGCTCCTACGAGCAGTACTTC.

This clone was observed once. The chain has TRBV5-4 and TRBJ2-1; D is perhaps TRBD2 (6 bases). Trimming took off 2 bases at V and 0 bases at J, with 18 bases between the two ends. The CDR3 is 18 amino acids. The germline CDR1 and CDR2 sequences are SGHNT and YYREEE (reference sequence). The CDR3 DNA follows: TGTGCCAGCAGCTTTTCTCTAGGCGGGACCAGCTCCTACAATGAGCAGTTCTTC. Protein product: CASSFSLGGTSSYNEQFF.

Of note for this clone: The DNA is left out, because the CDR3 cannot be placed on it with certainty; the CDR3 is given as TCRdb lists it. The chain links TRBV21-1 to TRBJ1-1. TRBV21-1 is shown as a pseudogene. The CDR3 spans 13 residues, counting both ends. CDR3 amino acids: CASSKEWAGGAFF.